This T cell receptor beta chain was sequenced in a study of T and B cells in COVID-19 patients. Study details: Active-infection patients were older, median 67 years, than recovered patients, median around 34 years.

The length of the CDR3 is 15 residues. V shed 6 bases, J shed 7 bases, and the junction held 12 bases outside the gene matches. In germline, CDR1 is MNHEY, CDR2 SVGEGT. BIOMED2 TRB-A/B primer pools were used in multiplex TRB PCR. A single record per CDR3 protein comes from TCRdb applying MiXCR to the multiplex PCR reads. The table records under 8,500 distinct CDR3 sequences, roughly 34% of them present only once. From blood, about 250-550 ng of genomic DNA served as TRB template. This clonotype was recorded a few times. The clonotype was recovered from a human donor who had recovered from COVID-19. Sequencing was carried out using blood. V usage is TRBV6-2 or TRBV6-3 and J usage is TRBJ2-7; 10 positions agree with TRBD1. This chain's CDR3 is CASRPPGQGSGEQYV. DNA for the CDR3: TGTGCCAGCAGGCCCCCGGGACAGGGGTCGGGGGAGCAGTACGTC.